The next 13 T cell receptor beta chains were all read from a single sample in a study of OX40 agonist ivuxolimab in advanced cancers. Sequencing was performed with immunoSEQ multiplex PCR; in TCRdb, only in-frame clones are kept and a portion is missing. Among 55,000 to 65,000 clones listed, 86% were seen once. Sequencing was performed on CD4+ or CD8+ T cells sorted from blood, taken in a trial of the OX40 agonist ivuxolimab. The receptors come from an adult with an advanced solid tumor such as melanoma, head and neck, liver or kidney cancer.

This chain uses TRBV5-1 with TRBJ2-7; D gene uncertain. CDR1 is SGHRS and CDR2 is YFSETQ in the germline V gene. This CDR3 is 14 amino acids long. The V and J ends lost 0 bases and 0 bases respectively, with 7 bases between them. In DNA, the CDR3 is TGCGCCAGCAGCTTGGCCCCGGACTCCTACGAGCAGTACTTC. It translates to CASSLAPDSYEQYF.

The J gene is TRBJ2-3, the V gene TRBV5-4, with TRBD2 matching over 12 bases. V shed 5 bases and J 0 bases; nucleotides not matched to a gene: 4. The CDR3 consists of 16 residues. In germline, CDR1 is SGHNT, CDR2 YYREEE (reference sequence). CDR3: CASSYLAGGSTDTQYF. CDR3 DNA: TGTGCCAGCAGTTACCTAGCGGGGGGGAGCACAGATACGCAGTATTTT.

The V gene is TRBV30, the J gene TRBJ1-2, with D perhaps TRBD1 (5 bases). Trimming removed 3 bases at V and 2 bases at J, with 13 bases between. The CDR3 covers 14 residues. Germline CDR1 GTSNPN, CDR2 SVGIG (reference sequence). This chain's CDR3 is CAWRRRGQNYGYTF. CDR3 bases: TGTGCCTGGAGAAGAAGGGGTCAAAACTATGGCTACACCTTC.

This clone was recorded once. The genes are TRBV28 and TRBJ2-2, with 10 bases fitting TRBD2. The junction had 10 bases not matched to a gene; V was cut back by 6 bases and J by 6 bases. CDR1 is MDHEN and CDR2 is SYDVKM in the germline V gene. The CDR3 is 16 amino acids. CDR3 sequence (DNA): TGTGCCAGCAGATCCCGAGCGGGAGGGCCACCCGGGGAGCTGTTTTTT. Its protein product is CASRSRAGGPPGELFF.

The V and J genes are TRBV19 and TRBJ1-6; possibly TRBD1 for D (5 bases). Germline values: CDR1 LNHDA, CDR2 SQIVND (reference sequence). The CDR3 contains 18 residues. Trimming shortened V by 0 bases and J by 6 bases, and 18 bases separated the two germline ends. CDR3 nucleotide sequence: TGTGCCAGTAGTATAGATCTATTCCGAGCGGACATTAATTCACCCCTCCACTTT. Translated: CASSIDLFRADINSPLHF.

The chain uses TRBV18 and TRBJ2-1; 10 bases map to TRBD1. V lost 3 bases, J lost 9 bases, and 2 bases stayed unmatched. The CDR3 consists of 13 residues. Germline loops: CDR1 KGHSH, CDR2 LQKENI. The CDR3 loop is CASSPTGGFEQFF. In DNA, the CDR3 is TGTGCCAGCTCACCGACAGGGGGCTTTGAGCAGTTCTTC.

The chain employs TRBV25-1 and TRBJ2-5; tentatively, D is TRBD1 or TRBD2 (5 bases each). Trimming took off 8 bases at V and 4 bases at J, with 17 bases between the two ends. Germline CDR1 is MGHDK and CDR2 is SYGVNS. This CDR3 has 14 residues. CDR3 in DNA: TGTGCCAGCCGGGGCCAGCTCCCGGGAGAGACCCAGTACTTC. It specifies CASRGQLPGETQYF.

The V call is TRBV19, the J call TRBJ1-2, with 7 bases identical to TRBD1. The V segment lost 6 bases and the J segment 6 bases; nucleotides outside the gene matches: 7. The CDR3 has 13 residues. The germline CDR1 and CDR2 sequences are LNHDA and SQIVND (reference sequence). CDR3 in DNA: TGTGCCAGTAGCCAAAGAGACAGGGATGGCTACACCTTC. It specifies CASSQRDRDGYTF.

This sequence joins TRBV19 and TRBJ2-6; D not certain. The germline V gene has CDR1 LNHDA and CDR2 SQIVND (reference sequence). V lost 3 bases and J lost 0, with 18 bases in between. The CDR3 has 19 residues. The DNA for the CDR3 is TGTGCCAGTAGTATGGGTCGGGTACCCGTAAACTCTGGGGCCAACGTCCTGACTTTC. Its protein is CASSMGRVPVNSGANVLTF.

This clone showed up just a few times. The V call is TRBV18, the J call TRBJ2-7; 9 nucleotides agree with TRBD1. The germline gives CDR1 KGHSH, CDR2 LQKENI. The CDR3 is 14 residues long. J gave up 6 bases and V 6 bases, and 9 bases lay outside the gene matches. This CDR3 is CASSPTGTGIEQYF. The CDR3 DNA is TGTGCCAGCTCCCCGACCGGGACAGGGATCGAGCAGTACTTC. The full variable domain, completed using reference TRBV18 and TRBJ2-7, is NAGVMQNPRHLVRRRGQEARLRCSPMKGHSHVYWYRQLPEEGLKFMVYLQKENIIDESGMPKERFSAEFPKEGPSILRIQQVVRGDSAAYFCASSPTGTGIEQYFGPGTRLTVT.

J is TRBJ1-5 and V is TRBV4-2; TRBD1 aligns across 7 bases. The CDR3 is 15 residues long. Per the germline V gene, CDR1 is LGHNA and CDR2 is YNFKEQ. The V gene end was trimmed by 3 bases and the J gene end by 4 bases; junction bases not matched to a gene: 6. The CDR3 region has the DNA TGTGCCAGCAGCCAGCAGGGACAGCTGAATCAGCCCCAGCATTTT. It is translated as CASSQQGQLNQPQHF.

The chain uses TRBV5-6 and TRBJ2-2; TRBD1 matches 10 bases. Germline V lookup: CDR1 SGHDT, CDR2 YYEEEE. This CDR3 is 17 amino acids long. The V and J ends lost 3 bases and 2 bases, in that order; junction bases with no gene match: 7. The CDR3 sequence is CASSSLWDRGNTGELFF. The CDR3 DNA is TGTGCCAGCAGCTCTTTGTGGGACAGGGGTAACACCGGGGAGCTGTTTTTT.

The rearrangement joins TRBV2 to TRBJ2-5, with a tentative D call TRBD1 (6 bases). The end of the DNA is better explained by TRBJ2-7, so the J call may be wrong. CDR1 is SNHLY and CDR2 is FYNNEI in the germline V gene. This CDR3 has 14 amino acids. The CDR3 coding sequence is TGTGCCAGCAGTTTACGGGACATCTCCTACGAGCAGTACTTC. The encoded protein is CASSLRDISYEQYF.